The 27 T cell receptor beta chains listed next were all sequenced from one sample in a study of T cell responses to AZD1222 COVID-19 vaccine (dated by TCRdb to the early 2020s). Library preparation employed the immunoSEQ multiplex PCR assay. TCRdb re-hosts the immuneACCESS table, in-frame sequences only. Its copies lack some clones; in the studies checked, an unresolved V gene accounts for under half of them, and the cause for the rest is not known. The table for this sample lists 170,000 or so clones; around 90% of them were counted only once. In total, the top ten clones hold about 2.5% of the sample. The sample's time point label is to be understood as: baseline before first vaccination. Specimen: peripheral blood, collected on day 0 of AZD1222 vaccination. The origin of the receptors is an adult in good health.

The chain recombines TRBV19 with TRBJ2-7; 7 positions match TRBD1. The J segment lost 4 bases and the V segment lost 5 bases, leaving 11 bases of the junction unmatched. Germline loops: CDR1 LNHDA, CDR2 SQIVND (reference sequence). This CDR3 has 15 amino acids. This CDR3 is CASSLRQGSSYEQYF. The DNA of the CDR3 is TGTGCCAGTAGTCTTCGACAGGGATCCTCTTACGAGCAGTACTTC.

The rearrangement uses TRBV6-5 and TRBJ1-1; a possible D gene is TRBD1 (5 bases). The CDR3 is 16 amino acids. V lost 2 bases to trimming and J lost 1 base, with 14 bases between them. CDR1 and CDR2 from the germline V gene are MNHEY and SVGAGI. For the CDR3, the DNA is TGTGCCAGCAGTTACCCCGCGGGGACCACGAACACTGAAGCTTTCTTT. Translating it yields CASSYPAGTTNTEAFF.

The chain couples TRBV7-9 to TRBJ1-5, with 10 bases that match TRBD1. CDR1 SEHNR and CDR2 FQNEAQ come from the germline V gene (reference sequence). This CDR3 contains 15 residues. The junction had 6 bases not matched to a gene; V was cut back by 5 bases and J by 5 bases. The CDR3 is CASSPGTGDDQPQHF. The CDR3, as DNA: TGTGCCAGCAGCCCCGGGACAGGGGACGATCAGCCCCAGCATTTT.

The gene calls are TRBV5-1 and TRBJ2-7; perhaps D is TRBD1 or TRBD2 (5 bases each). CDR1 is SGHRS, CDR2 YFSETQ, per germline. V was shortened by 4 bases and J by 4 bases, with 15 bases between the two germline ends. This CDR3 region has 14 residues. The CDR3 protein is CASSITGTRYEQYF. In nucleotides, the CDR3 is TGCGCCAGCAGCATCACCGGGACCCGGTACGAGCAGTACTTC. Supplemented by reference TRBV5-1 and TRBJ2-7, the full variable domain reads KAGVTQTPRYLIKTRGQQVTLSCSPISGHRSVSWYQQTPGQGLQFLFEYFSETQRNKGNFPGRFSGRQFSNSRSEMNVSTLELGDSALYLCASSITGTRYEQYFGPGTRLTVT.

This clone was seen only once. The rearrangement joins TRBV24-1 to TRBJ2-1; D uncertain. The V end was cut by 3 bases, the J end by 2 bases, with 10 bases between. CDR3 length: 15 amino acids. Germline CDR1 reads KGHDR; CDR2 reads SFDVKD. In DNA, the CDR3 is TGTGCCACCAGTGATCCCCGGATACCCTACAATGAGCAGTTCTTC. Amino acids: CATSDPRIPYNEQFF.

The chain recombines TRBV15 with TRBJ1-4; tentative D call: TRBD1 (6 bases). Germline V gene sequence: CDR1 LNHNV, CDR2 YYDKDF (reference sequence). This CDR3 has 16 residues. V was clipped by 3 bases and J by 6 bases, with 17 bases between them. The CDR3 is CATSRLLTGNDEKLFF. The CDR3 coding sequence is TGTGCCACCAGCAGGCTACTGACAGGAAATGATGAAAAACTGTTTTTT.

This chain links TRBV30 with TRBJ2-1; D may match TRBD1 or TRBD2 (6 bases each). Trimming pared 3 bases from V and 6 bases from J, leaving 18 bases between. The CDR3 sequence is 15 residues long. Per the germline V gene, CDR1 is GTSNPN and CDR2 is SVGIG (reference sequence). The CDR3 reads CAWSRDLQGGNEQFF. The CDR3 bases are TGTGCCTGGAGCCGGGACTTACAGGGAGGCAATGAGCAGTTCTTC.

The rearrangement uses TRBV3-1 (or the pseudogene TRBV3-2) and TRBJ2-1, with a tentative D call TRBD2 (6 bases). The CDR3 is 16 residues long. CDR1 LGHDT and CDR2 YNNKEL come from the germline V gene (reference sequence). The V end lost 8 bases, the J end lost 6 bases, and 23 bases lay between the germline ends. The CDR3 coding sequence is TGTGCCAGCGGGTTCAGGAGAACGGGAGCGGGCAATGAGCAGTTCTTC. This sequence encodes CASGFRRTGAGNEQFF.

CDR3 sequence (DNA): TGTGCCAGCAGTTCTCCAGGGGGCGGGCAGCCCCAGCATTTT. The encoded protein is CASSSPGGGQPQHF. This sequence joins TRBV28 and TRBJ1-5; TRBD1 aligns across 8 bases. The CDR3 totals 14 residues. V was clipped by 4 bases and J by 7 bases; unmatched bases: 6. Germline loops: CDR1 MDHEN, CDR2 SYDVKM.

The chain is built from TRBV6-1 and TRBJ2-1; TRBD2 might be the D (7 bases). V was trimmed by 3 bases and J by 13 bases, leaving 16 bases between them. CDR1 is MNHNS, CDR2 SASEGT, per germline. The CDR3 contains 13 residues. This CDR3 reads CASSDRGALGQFF. In DNA form, the CDR3 reads TGTGCCAGCAGTGATCGGGGGGCCCTAGGACAGTTCTTC.

The chain combines TRBV7-2 with TRBJ2-5, with D possibly TRBD2 on 6 matching bases. The V gene's germline CDR1 is SGHTA and CDR2 FQGNSA. Between the trimmed V and J ends, which lost 2 bases and 7 bases, there was a span of 20 bases. This CDR3 spans 16 amino acids. CDR3 residues: CASSLPPTGVGSTQYF. CDR3 nucleotide sequence: TGTGCCAGCAGCTTACCGCCGACGGGAGTAGGGTCGACCCAGTACTTC.

This chain uses TRBV9 with TRBJ2-3; D possibly corresponds to TRBD2 (5 bases). Germline lookup yields CDR1 SGDLS and CDR2 YYNGEE. CDR3 length: 16 residues. V lost 4 bases and J 0 bases, leaving 15 bases between the germline ends. The chain's CDR3 is CASSSLLASSTDTQYF. Written as DNA, the CDR3 is TGTGCCAGCAGCTCCCTTTTAGCGAGTAGCACAGATACGCAGTATTTT.

The chain has TRBV6-4 and TRBJ2-1; D is perhaps TRBD2 (5 bases). The V end was cut by 4 bases, the J end by 2 bases, with 12 bases between. Looked up from germline, CDR1 is MRHNA and CDR2 is SNTAGT. CDR3 length: 15 residues. This chain's CDR3 is CASSGRLATYNEQFF. The CDR3 DNA follows: TGTGCCAGCAGTGGCCGGTTAGCGACCTACAATGAGCAGTTCTTC.

CDR3 amino acids: CASSLVPSQGTGELFF. CDR3 nucleotide sequence: TGTGCCAGCAGCTTAGTCCCCTCGCAGGGAACCGGGGAGCTGTTTTTT. The chain joins TRBV7-6 to TRBJ2-2, with D maybe TRBD1 (5 bases). Trimming shortened V by 1 base and J by 5 bases, and 14 bases separated the two germline ends. This CDR3 spans 16 amino acids. The germline V gene has CDR1 SGHVS and CDR2 FNYEAQ.

This CDR3 is CASTEGGFGPKNIQYF. The CDR3 nucleotides read TGTGCCAGCACCGAAGGGGGCTTTGGGCCCAAAAACATTCAGTACTTC. The chain uses TRBV9 and TRBJ2-4, with 7 bases fitting TRBD1. V was pared by 6 bases and J by 2 bases, with 11 bases of the junction left unmatched. The CDR3 covers 16 residues. Germline-derived CDR1 and CDR2 are SGDLS and YYNGEE.

V and J are TRBV12-5 and TRBJ1-2, with D tentatively TRBD1 (5 bases). The germline V gene encodes CDR1 LGHNT and CDR2 FRNRAP. This CDR3 contains 15 residues. The V gene lost 0 bases and the J gene lost 5 bases, with 13 bases spanning the gap. CDR3: CASGLVQGVGYGYTF. CDR3 DNA sequence: TGTGCTAGTGGTTTGGTACAAGGGGTAGGATATGGCTACACCTTC.

This clone was seen only a few times. The CDR3 bases are TGTGCCAGCAGTTTGCGCACCGGACAGGCGCTGGGTGGCTACACCTTC. Residues: CASSLRTGQALGGYTF. The chain links TRBV28 to TRBJ1-2; 7 nucleotides line up with TRBD1. Germline assignment: CDR1 MDHEN and CDR2 SYDVKM. The CDR3 runs to 16 residues. The V segment lost 3 bases and the J segment 7 bases; nucleotides outside the gene matches: 14.

The rearrangement joins TRBV27 to TRBJ1-4; D is unclear. The CDR3 totals 16 residues. Germline lookup yields CDR1 MNHEY and CDR2 SMNVEV (reference sequence). V lost 4 bases to trimming and J lost 3 bases, with 15 bases between them. The CDR3 sequence: CASSSFSRVPNEKLFF. The CDR3 region has the DNA TGTGCCAGCAGTTCCTTCTCCAGAGTCCCTAATGAAAAACTGTTTTTT.

This clone was seen just once. V usage is TRBV25-1 and J usage is TRBJ2-7, with 9 bases identical to TRBD2. Per germline, CDR1 MGHDK and CDR2 SYGVNS. This CDR3 is 13 amino acids long. J gave up 7 bases and V 11 bases, and 12 bases lay outside the gene matches. As DNA, the CDR3 is TGTGCCCGATTATTAGCGGGAGTACTAGAGCAGTACTTC. Its protein product is CARLLAGVLEQYF.

This clone was seen only a few times. V is TRBV2 and J is TRBJ1-1; TRBD1 matches 10 bases. This CDR3 has 13 amino acids. Per the germline V gene, CDR1 is SNHLY and CDR2 is FYNNEI. V lost 6 bases and J lost 8; bases outside the gene matches: 6. The CDR3 sequence: CASRGQGIGEAFF. As DNA, the CDR3 is TGTGCCAGCAGGGGACAGGGGATAGGAGAAGCTTTCTTT.

V usage is TRBV7-9 and J usage is TRBJ1-2; D is unresolved. With 1 base removed from V and 9 bases from J, the gap between germline ends came to 12 bases. The CDR3 length is 13 residues. Looked up from germline, CDR1 is SEHNR and CDR2 is FQNEAQ (reference sequence). CDR3 sequence (DNA): TGTGCCAGCAGCTTAGGTGGTGGTCGCCGCTACACCTTC. Translation: CASSLGGGRRYTF.

V and J are TRBV10-2 and TRBJ1-2; 10 bases are a match to TRBD1. This CDR3 has 17 residues. The germline V gene encodes CDR1 WSHSY and CDR2 SAAADI. J gave up 7 bases and V 6 bases, and 17 bases lay outside the gene matches. As DNA, the CDR3 is TGCGCCAGCAGGATTCACCGGGACAGGGGCAAAATGGGTGGCTACACCTTC. Residues: CASRIHRDRGKMGGYTF.

The chain employs TRBV28 and TRBJ2-1; a possible D gene is TRBD2 (6 bases). Trimming took off 6 bases at V and 1 base at J, with 13 bases between the two ends. The CDR3 has 15 residues. Germline V gene sequence: CDR1 MDHEN, CDR2 SYDVKM. The CDR3 DNA is TGTGCCAGCAGACCAGGGACTTCATCCTACAATGAGCAGTTCTTC. Protein product: CASRPGTSSYNEQFF.

The genes are TRBV5-1 and TRBJ1-2; TRBD1 is a possible D gene (5 bases). Germline CDR1 reads SGHRS; CDR2 reads YFSETQ. V shed 1 base and J shed 0 bases, with 19 bases lying between them. The CDR3 sequence is 18 residues long. The CDR3 loop is CASSLLRAGPNSNYGYTF. The CDR3 DNA reads as TGCGCCAGCAGCTTGCTCAGGGCAGGGCCCAATTCTAACTATGGCTACACCTTC.

The chain employs TRBV6-5 and TRBJ1-1; D unclear. Germline-derived CDR1 and CDR2 are MNHEY and SVGAGI. The CDR3 has 13 residues. V lost 6 bases to trimming and J lost 0 bases, with 8 bases between them. The DNA of the CDR3 is TGTGCCAGCAGGAAAAGGATGAACACTGAAGCTTTCTTT. It encodes CASRKRMNTEAFF.

The chain carries TRBV15 and TRBJ2-7, with 7 bases matching TRBD2. This CDR3 comprises 14 residues. With V trimmed by 1 base and J by 2 bases, 2 bases remained unmatched. CDR1 and CDR2 (germline): LNHNV, YYDKDF (reference sequence). For the CDR3, the DNA is TGTGCCACCAGCAGAGGTCGGGGGGCCTACGAGCAGTACTTC. It codes for CATSRGRGAYEQYF.

This chain uses TRBV7-9 with TRBJ1-5, with D hard to call. Trimming pared 5 bases from V and 5 bases from J, leaving 16 bases between. This CDR3 has 15 residues. CDR1 and CDR2 (germline): SEHNR, FQNEAQ (reference sequence). CDR3 region: CASSLGLVGDQPQHF. In nucleotides, the CDR3 is TGTGCCAGCAGCCTGGGCCTGGTCGGGGATCAGCCCCAGCATTTT.